The 18 T cell receptor beta chains listed next were all sequenced from one sample in a study of blood T cell repertoires in COVID-19. Clones were sequenced by immunoSEQ multiplex PCR, and TCRdb holds only the in-frame ones, with some missing. There are roughly 170,000 clones in the sample; 70% to 90% occur only once, and approximately 4% lies in the top ten. Input material: PBMCs or T cells enriched from blood (not recorded which). The receptors originated from a woman aged 45 to 65 who had recovered from COVID-19.

The chain uses TRBV7-6 and TRBJ2-3; TRBD2 matches at 10 bases. J gave up 5 bases and V 4 bases, and 12 bases lay outside the gene matches. The germline V gene has CDR1 SGHVS and CDR2 FNYEAQ. This CDR3 comprises 17 residues. CDR3 amino acids: CASSSALAGAAGDTQYF. CDR3 nucleotide sequence: TGTGCCAGCAGCTCCGCCCTAGCGGGGGCCGCGGGAGATACGCAGTATTTT.

There are a few counts of this clone. The chain links TRBV5-1 to TRBJ1-1; 8 positions match TRBD1. The germline CDR1 and CDR2 sequences are SGHRS and YFSETQ. This CDR3 has 14 residues. The V segment lost 3 bases and the J segment 1 base; nucleotides outside the gene matches: 2. The CDR3 nucleotides are TGCGCCAGCAGCTCACAGGGGGGGAACACTGAAGCTTTCTTT. It encodes CASSSQGGNTEAFF.

V is TRBV27 and J is TRBJ1-1; D is unresolved. The CDR3 spans 14 residues. Germline V lookup: CDR1 MNHEY, CDR2 SMNVEV (reference sequence). V was clipped by 8 bases and J by 1 base, with 14 bases between them. DNA for the CDR3: TGTGCCAGCTGGACTGGGCAGACGAACACTGAAGCTTTCTTT. Protein sequence: CASWTGQTNTEAFF.

This clone was recorded once. This rearrangement joins TRBV11-2 to TRBJ1-2, with 7 bases identical to TRBD1. The CDR3 length is 14 residues. V lost 1 base to trimming and J lost 4 bases; unmatched junction nucleotides: 3. Germline CDR1 reads SGHAT; CDR2 reads FQNNGV. The CDR3 is CASSLGGGPYGYTF. In DNA, the CDR3 is TGTGCCAGCAGCTTAGGAGGGGGCCCCTATGGCTACACCTTC.

The V gene is TRBV28, the J gene TRBJ1-3; 11 nucleotides agree with TRBD1. The germline CDR1 and CDR2 sequences are MDHEN and SYDVKM. V dropped 5 bases and J dropped 7; count of bases not matched to a gene: 4. The CDR3 is 14 amino acids. CDR3 DNA: TGTGCCAGCAGTACGGACAGGGGGCGTAACACCATATATTTT. As protein: CASSTDRGRNTIYF.

The J gene is TRBJ1-4, the V gene TRBV28, with 10 bases that match TRBD1. After removal of 6 bases from V and 6 bases from J, the junction contained 7 bases not matched to a gene. The length of the CDR3 is 15 residues. Germline V gene data show CDR1 as MDHEN and CDR2 as SYDVKM. CDR3: CASSGKGTGDEKLFF. The CDR3 region has the DNA TGTGCCAGCAGCGGAAAGGGGACAGGGGATGAAAAACTGTTTTTT. Supplemented by reference TRBV28 and TRBJ1-4, the full variable domain reads DVKVTQSSRYLVKRTGEKVFLECVQDMDHENMFWYRQDPGLGLRLIYFSYDVKMKEKGDIPEGYSVSREKKERFSLILESASTNQTSMYLCASSGKGTGDEKLFFGSGTQLSVL.

This chain joins TRBV7-9 and TRBJ1-6; TRBD1 matches 7 bases. Germline V gene sequence: CDR1 SEHNR, CDR2 FQNEAQ (reference sequence). There are 15 residues in the CDR3. Trimming removed 6 bases from V and 3 bases from J; junction bases left unmatched: 5. CDR3: CASREGARYNSPLHF. The CDR3 DNA reads as TGTGCCAGCAGGGAGGGGGCGCGCTATAATTCACCCCTCCACTTT.

This clone came up once. V usage is TRBV7-9 and J usage is TRBJ1-4; the match to TRBD1 covers 9 bases. Losses at the gene ends were 1 base for V and 7 bases for J; bases not matched to a gene: 4. Per the germline V gene, CDR1 is SEHNR and CDR2 is FQNEAQ (reference sequence). The CDR3 is 15 amino acids. The CDR3 loop reads CASSLGEDRGEKLFF. DNA of the CDR3: TGTGCCAGCAGCTTAGGGGAGGACAGGGGTGAAAAACTGTTTTTT.

The chain employs TRBV2 and TRBJ1-1; 7 nucleotides align to TRBD1. The germline V gene has CDR1 SNHLY and CDR2 FYNNEI. J lost 0 bases, V lost 7 bases, and 2 bases had no gene match. The CDR3 totals 13 residues. CDR3 nucleotide sequence: TGTGCCAGCATAGGGACAGTGAACACTGAAGCTTTCTTT. Its translation: CASIGTVNTEAFF.

The gene calls are TRBV28 and TRBJ1-2, with no clear D. The CDR3 runs 11 residues. The germline V and J ends were trimmed by 5 bases and 4 bases, with 5 bases remaining between them. The germline gives CDR1 MDHEN, CDR2 SYDVKM. The CDR3 reads CASSVSYGYTF. In DNA, the CDR3 is TGTGCCAGCAGTGTGAGCTATGGCTACACCTTC.

J is TRBJ1-2 and V is TRBV5-1, with D tentatively TRBD1 (5 bases). With 0 bases removed from V and 6 bases from J, the gap between germline ends came to 15 bases. This CDR3 contains 15 residues. Germline loops: CDR1 SGHRS, CDR2 YFSETQ. The CDR3 spells CASSLGAGLVNGYTF. The CDR3 DNA sequence: TGCGCCAGCAGCTTGGGGGCAGGGCTCGTAAATGGCTACACCTTC.

The chain links TRBV24-1 to TRBJ1-5; D gene ambiguous. The CDR3 is 14 residues long. Trimming took 4 bases from V and 0 from J, leaving 6 bases between them. Germline V gene lookup returns CDR1 KGHDR and CDR2 SFDVKD. As DNA, the CDR3 is TGTGCCACCAGTGACCCCAATAGCAATCAGCCCCAGCATTTT. The encoded protein is CATSDPNSNQPQHF.

This rearrangement joins TRBV30 to TRBJ1-3; D gene ambiguous. The CDR3 runs 13 residues. Trimming pared 0 bases from V and 11 bases from J, leaving 14 bases between. Germline CDR1 reads GTSNPN; CDR2 reads SVGIG (reference sequence). The CDR3 loop is CAWSVLGHLAIYF. As DNA, the CDR3 is TGTGCCTGGAGTGTACTAGGTCATCTCGCCATATATTTT.

V and J are TRBV5-1 and TRBJ1-1; TRBD1 matches at 9 bases. The CDR3 loop spans 15 amino acids. V lost 4 bases, J lost 1 base, and 5 bases stayed unmatched. Germline-derived CDR1 and CDR2 are SGHRS and YFSETQ. CDR3 nucleotide sequence: TGCGCCAGCAGCCAGGGACAGGGAACGAACACTGAAGCTTTCTTT. Its translation is CASSQGQGTNTEAFF.

V usage is TRBV11-2 and J usage is TRBJ2-1; TRBD1 is a possible D gene (5 bases). Trimming stripped 1 base from V and 9 bases from J, with 19 bases between. The CDR3 loop spans 16 amino acids. Germline V gene data show CDR1 as SGHAT and CDR2 as FQNNGV. CDR3 coding DNA: TGTGCCAGCAGCTTAGGTCTAGTTTTTGGGGCTGGTGAGCAGTTCTTC. It translates to CASSLGLVFGAGEQFF.

The chain recombines TRBV18 with TRBJ1-2; TRBD1 agrees at 7 bases. Germline V lookup: CDR1 KGHSH, CDR2 LQKENI. The trim removed 3 bases at V and 9 bases at J, leaving 10 bases unmatched. This CDR3 spans 14 amino acids. The CDR3 is CASSPGQAKKSYTF. The CDR3 DNA reads as TGTGCCAGCTCACCCGGACAGGCAAAAAAGAGCTACACCTTC. The whole variable domain, filled in from reference TRBV18 and TRBJ1-2, reads NAGVMQNPRHLVRRRGQEARLRCSPMKGHSHVYWYRQLPEEGLKFMVYLQKENIIDESGMPKERFSAEFPKEGPSILRIQQVVRGDSAAYFCASSPGQAKKSYTFGSGTRLTVV.

The chain recombines TRBV5-1 with TRBJ1-3, with D hard to call. CDR3 size: 17 residues. V was trimmed by 4 bases and J by 0 bases, leaving 17 bases between them. Germline values: CDR1 SGHRS, CDR2 YFSETQ. The CDR3 DNA sequence: TGCGCCAGCAGCCCTGGAGGACGCTTGACCTCTGGAAACACCATATATTTT. Translating gives CASSPGGRLTSGNTIYF.

Points on this clone: The sample contains more than one DNA sequence encoding this CDR3. This chain connects TRBV6-5 to TRBJ1-3, with D unresolved. V lost 0 bases, J lost 1 base, and 10 bases lay in between. Germline assignment: CDR1 MNHEY and CDR2 SVGAGI. The CDR3 is 16 amino acids. DNA for the CDR3: TGTGCCAGCAGTTACTCGAGGTGGTCTTCTGGAAACACCATATATTTT. It is translated as CASSYSRWSSGNTIYF.